A single sample is the source of the 18 T cell receptor beta chains below, sequenced in a study of spatial heterogeneity in lung cancer (dated by TCRdb to between 2018 and 2020). These TCRs' antigens remain unknown. The paper's findings and limits, for the study overall: The tumor nonsynonymous mutation count correlated with the number of expanded intratumoral alpha and beta TCRs.

Reading the label with the study, this specimen's time point is: sample taken at primary tumor resection. Libraries were built with 5' RACE. The run used a NextSeq 500. Clones were called with MiXCR by TCRdb after fastp trimmed the public reads at Q25, and only in-frame beta chains were retained. Entries that share a CDR3 protein sequence are merged under the most common genes and DNA. Within this sample are roughly 4,700 distinct CDR3 sequences, with around a third of them counted one time only. Over 12% of the sample is held by the ten biggest clonotypes. The sequenced sample was lung tumor tissue, obtained at surgery. The receptors originated from a male donor with early-stage non-small cell lung cancer.

This clonotype is labeled medium-sized. The V and J genes are TRBV29-1 and TRBJ2-7, with a tentative D call TRBD2 (6 bases). The CDR3 loop spans 11 amino acids. Germline V gives CDR1 SQVTM, CDR2 ANQGSEA. Trimming pared 6 bases from V and 2 bases from J, leaving 8 bases between. The CDR3 DNA follows: TGCAGCGTCGCGGGGACCTACGAGCAGTACTTC. Amino acid sequence: CSVAGTYEQYF.

This clonotype was seen a handful of times. V gene TRBV14 combines with J gene TRBJ2-7; possibly TRBD1 for D (5 bases). Trimming took off 2 bases at V and 5 bases at J, with 10 bases between the two ends. The germline V gene has CDR1 SGHDN and CDR2 FVKESK. This CDR3 comprises 13 residues. CDR3 sequence: CASSQTQVHEQYF. In nucleotides, the CDR3 is TGTGCCAGCAGCCAAACACAGGTCCACGAGCAGTACTTC.

This clonotype has at least ten counts. This sequence joins TRBV6-6 and TRBJ2-2; tentative D call: TRBD1 (5 bases). Looked up from germline, CDR1 is MNHNY and CDR2 is SVGAGI (reference sequence). This CDR3 has 14 residues. Deletions cut 3 bases from V and 7 bases from J, with 12 bases between. In DNA form, the CDR3 reads TGTGCCAGCAGTTATGCAGGGCCGGGCGGGGAGCTGTTTTTT. As protein: CASSYAGPGGELFF.

This clonotype came up a few times. The J gene is TRBJ1-2, the V gene TRBV27; 7 bases agree with TRBD1. Germline values: CDR1 MNHEY, CDR2 SMNVEV (reference sequence). Trimming took 0 bases from V and 7 from J; bases not matched to a gene: 5. The CDR3 totals 14 residues. The CDR3 nucleotides are TGTGCCAGCAGTTTATCTTGGACAGGTCGTGGCTACACCTTC. Its translation: CASSLSWTGRGYTF.

Relative to its sample, this clonotype is medium-sized. This chain uses TRBV29-1 with TRBJ2-1, with D perhaps assigned TRBD1 or TRBD2 (5 bases each). In germline, CDR1 is SQVTM, CDR2 ANQGSEA. V lost 6 bases, J lost 8 bases, and 14 bases lay in between. The CDR3 is 12 residues long. The CDR3 region has the DNA TGCAGCGTAGACAGCGGTCGGGATGAGCAGTTCTTC. Its protein product is CSVDSGRDEQFF.

Relative to its sample, this clonotype is large (0.1 to 1%). The rearrangement links TRBV10-3 to TRBJ2-7; D not resolved. The CDR3 loop spans 12 amino acids. The V and J ends lost 4 bases and 1 base respectively, with 5 bases between them. CDR1 and CDR2 (germline): ENHRY, SYGVKD. DNA of the CDR3: TGTGCCATCAGTGTATCATCCTACGAGCAGTACTTC. This sequence encodes CAISVSSYEQYF.

The chain employs TRBV12-3 or TRBV12-4 and TRBJ1-2; D remains unclear. V was pared by 3 bases and J by 6 bases, with 11 bases between. The CDR3 is 13 amino acids. The CDR3 sequence is CASSFPGQHGYTF. The DNA of the CDR3 is TGTGCCAGCAGTTTCCCGGGTCAACATGGCTACACCTTC.

The count of this clonotype is one. The V call is TRBV28, the J call TRBJ2-7, with no clear D. The CDR3 is 12 residues long. Trimming took 1 base from V and 3 from J, leaving 4 bases between them. The germline CDR1 and CDR2 sequences are MDHEN and SYDVKM. CDR3 amino acids: CASSLYNYEQYF. In DNA form, the CDR3 reads TGTGCCAGCAGTTTATACAACTACGAGCAGTACTTC.

By frequency in the sample, this clonotype is medium-sized. V gene TRBV7-9 combines with J gene TRBJ2-1; weak D call: TRBD1 (6 bases). CDR3 length: 15 residues. The ends were cut back, 6 bases at V and 1 base at J, with 13 bases in the middle. The germline V gene encodes CDR1 SEHNR and CDR2 FQNEAQ (reference sequence). The CDR3 DNA reads as TGTGCCAGCAGGGGCCGAAGGGGGTCCTACAATGAGCAGTTCTTC. This sequence encodes CASRGRRGSYNEQFF.

This sequence joins TRBV4-2 and TRBJ2-4; D may be TRBD1 or TRBD2 (5 bases each). Trimming stripped 4 bases from V and 9 bases from J, with 19 bases between. This CDR3 has 15 residues. Germline V CDR1 and CDR2: LGHNA, YNFKEQ. This chain's CDR3 is CASSRAGTARSIQYF. The CDR3 region has the DNA TGTGCCAGCAGCCGAGCCGGGACCGCCAGGAGCATTCAGTACTTC.

A remark on this clonotype: A junction end diverges from the germline sequence, so it may reflect a read error. The rearrangement uses TRBV5-1 and TRBJ2-5, with 11 bases identical to TRBD2. This CDR3 contains 17 residues. Per the germline V gene, CDR1 is SGHRS and CDR2 is YFSETQ. The CDR3 spells CAGSPPQLAGGQETQYF. CDR3 coding DNA: TGCGCCGGCAGCCCGCCCCAGCTAGCGGGGGGCCAAGAGACCCAGTACTTC.

The chain uses TRBV7-9 and TRBJ2-1, with 7 bases matching TRBD2. Germline assignment: CDR1 SEHNR and CDR2 FQNEAQ (reference sequence). The V gene end was trimmed by 3 bases and the J gene end by 8 bases; junction bases not matched to a gene: 7. CDR3 size: 14 residues. The CDR3 here is CASSLGGRGDEQFF. The CDR3 region has the DNA TGTGCCAGCAGCTTGGGCGGGAGAGGCGATGAGCAGTTCTTC.

Judged by abundance, this clonotype is medium-sized (0.01 to 0.1%). This chain links TRBV27 with TRBJ1-4; D is unresolved. Trimming cost V 0 bases and J 4 bases, with 15 bases left between them. The CDR3 is made up of 17 amino acids. Germline V gene lookup returns CDR1 MNHEY and CDR2 SMNVEV (reference sequence). This chain's CDR3 is CASSLSMVPGSNEKLFF. DNA for the CDR3: TGTGCCAGCAGTTTATCGATGGTCCCGGGGAGTAATGAAAAACTGTTTTTT.

This clonotype is medium-sized. The chain is built from TRBV28 and TRBJ1-2, with a weak D call TRBD1 (6 bases). This CDR3 has 11 residues. V was shortened by 7 bases and J by 8 bases, with 11 bases between the two germline ends. From germline, CDR1 is MDHEN and CDR2 SYDVKM. The CDR3 coding sequence is TGTGCCAGCAACAGGGAGAGAGGCTACACCTTC. Its protein is CASNRERGYTF.

By frequency in the sample, this clonotype is medium-sized. The gene calls are TRBV18 and TRBJ2-1; 7 positions agree with TRBD1. CDR1 and CDR2 from the germline V gene are KGHSH and LQKENI. Losses at the gene ends were 3 bases for V and 4 bases for J; bases not matched to a gene: 3. This CDR3 contains 14 residues. CDR3 loop: CASSPGQEYNEQFF. In DNA form, the CDR3 reads TGTGCCAGCTCACCTGGACAGGAATACAATGAGCAGTTCTTC.

In this sample, this clonotype turned up a few times. The chain uses TRBV28 and TRBJ2-2; unclear D gene. CDR1 MDHEN and CDR2 SYDVKM come from the germline V gene. Trimming removed 6 bases at V and 6 bases at J, with 11 bases between. This CDR3 has 13 amino acids. The DNA for the CDR3 is TGTGCCAGCAGCCTAGAAAGCCCCGGGGAGCTGTTTTTT. Amino acid sequence: CASSLESPGELFF. Full variable domain (remainder filled in from reference TRBV28 and TRBJ2-2): DVKVTQSSRYLVKRTGEKVFLECVQDMDHENMFWYRQDPGLGLRLIYFSYDVKMKEKGDIPEGYSVSREKKERFSLILESASTNQTSMYLCASSLESPGELFFGEGSRLTVL.

By its share, this clonotype is medium-sized. This chain connects TRBV9 to TRBJ2-7; D may be TRBD1 (6 bases). V dropped 3 bases and J dropped 5 bases, with 21 bases sitting between them. Germline assignment: CDR1 SGDLS and CDR2 YYNGEE. The CDR3 covers 16 residues. This CDR3 reads CASSGRGQLVTDEQYF. The DNA for the CDR3 is TGTGCCAGCAGCGGACGAGGACAGCTTGTGACGGACGAGCAGTACTTC.

This clonotype is medium-sized (0.01 to 0.1%) by share. The chain employs TRBV6-1 and TRBJ2-7; no reliable D call. The CDR3 covers 12 residues. Germline V gene data show CDR1 as MNHNS and CDR2 as SASEGT. V shed 6 bases and J shed 4 bases, with 10 bases lying between them. The CDR3: CASRIQRYEQYF. In DNA, the CDR3 is TGTGCCAGCAGGATCCAACGGTACGAGCAGTACTTC.